The source of this TCR beta chain is a study of cytomegalovirus exposure and HLA in healthy donors. The PCR contained 60 Vbeta and 13 Jbeta primers. The assay was immunoSEQ multiplex PCR, and TCRdb's table has in-frame clones only and misses some. The data hold 85,000 to 100,000 clones, with roughly four fifths observed a single time. General study findings and limits: In presence/absence analyses, roughly uniform sequencing depth across donors was assumed. Looking again later, the authors saw that most CMV-associated TCR beta chains seemed HLA-restricted. The authors enumerated 150 to 200 TCR beta chains as linked to cytomegalovirus.

As concerns this clone: The antigen is unknown.

Sequencing input: PBMCs. The sequence was collected from a female donor in good health and CMV-seropositive.

CDR3 sequence reads: CASSFRGVGSYEQYF. DNA for the CDR3: TGTGCCAGCAGCTTCCGGGGGGTTGGGTCCTACGAGCAGTACTTC. The chain joins TRBV5-6 to TRBJ2-7; 7 nucleotides line up with TRBD2. V lost 2 bases to trimming and J lost 1 base; unmatched junction nucleotides: 6. This CDR3 comprises 15 residues. Germline-derived CDR1 and CDR2 are SGHDT and YYEEEE.